This TCR beta chain was sequenced for a study of cytomegalovirus exposure and HLA in healthy donors. To note about this clone: The antigen remains undetermined.

Per germline, CDR1 KGHSH and CDR2 LQKENI. The V end was cut by 2 bases, the J end by 2 bases, with 7 bases between. The CDR3 covers 13 residues. Study observations and caveats: The study found most TCR sequences rare, yet found some public TCRs in many donors. The listing of 150 or so TCR beta chains classed them as cytomegalovirus-associated. Sequence variants that were highly shared formed a cluster that was likely a sequencing artifact.

The primer mix had 60 Vbeta and 13 Jbeta primers. TCRdb's table, derived via immunoSEQ multiplex PCR, lists solely in-frame clones and lacks some. The repertoire holds tens of thousands of clones, with around four fifths as singletons. This TCR was sampled from a male donor in good health and CMV-seropositive. This chain uses TRBV18 with TRBJ2-7, with D tentatively TRBD2 (5 bases). The material sequenced was PBMCs. The CDR3 DNA is TGTGCCAGCTCACCAGGACTCGCCTACGAGCAGTACTTC. It codes for CASSPGLAYEQYF.